This TCR beta chain was recovered during a study of T cell responses to AZD1222 COVID-19 vaccine. Generated by immunoSEQ multiplex PCR, the TCRdb table keeps only in-frame clones and is missing some. The sample includes fewer than 35,000 clones, about 89% of them seen just once. With respect to this clone: Antigen unknown.

Broader study findings: Spike-specific TCR breadth rose after two AZD1222 doses, and depth rose as well. Clonal diversity was possibly underestimated, and the donors were mostly white British, with more females.

CDR1 and CDR2 from the germline V gene are SQVTM and ANQGSEA. V lost 5 bases and J 3 bases, leaving 16 bases between the germline ends. This CDR3 is built from 14 residues. The material was peripheral blood, obtained on day 0 of AZD1222 vaccination. The clonotype originates from an adult in good health. The chain is built from TRBV29-1 and TRBJ1-1, with D tentatively TRBD1 (5 bases). DNA of the CDR3: TGCAGCGTTCAAATGACAGAGGCGGACACTGAAGCTTTCTTT. Residues: CSVQMTEADTEAFF.